This T cell receptor (beta chain) was captured in a study of glioma-infiltrating T cells. Amplification of TCR alpha and beta CDR3 regions from RNA used iRepertoire nested multiplex PCR. From the multiplex PCR reads, TCRdb called clonotypes with MiXCR, one entry per CDR3 protein. This table has approximately 120,000 distinct CDR3 sequences, approximately 23% appearing once. From germline, CDR1 is SGHNT and CDR2 YENEEA. The CDR3 consists of 13 residues. Trimming cost V 2 bases and J 1 base, with 5 bases left between them. Study results and limitations: Very few CDR3 sequences were shared between tissue and blood. Tissue-blood divergence was below expectation in non-neoplastic patients, above in gliomas.

Comment on this clonotype: The antigen remains unidentified.

The TCR comes from a human donor with low-grade glioma or glioblastoma, undergoing nonglioma brain surgery, or in good health (not recorded which). What was sequenced was glioma tissue, nonneoplastic brain tissue, or PBMCs (not recorded which). The V and J genes are TRBV11-3 and TRBJ2-5, with D hard to call. The CDR3 DNA follows: TGTGCCAGCAGCTTACACTCCCAAGAGACCCAGTACTTC. Encoded protein: CASSLHSQETQYF.